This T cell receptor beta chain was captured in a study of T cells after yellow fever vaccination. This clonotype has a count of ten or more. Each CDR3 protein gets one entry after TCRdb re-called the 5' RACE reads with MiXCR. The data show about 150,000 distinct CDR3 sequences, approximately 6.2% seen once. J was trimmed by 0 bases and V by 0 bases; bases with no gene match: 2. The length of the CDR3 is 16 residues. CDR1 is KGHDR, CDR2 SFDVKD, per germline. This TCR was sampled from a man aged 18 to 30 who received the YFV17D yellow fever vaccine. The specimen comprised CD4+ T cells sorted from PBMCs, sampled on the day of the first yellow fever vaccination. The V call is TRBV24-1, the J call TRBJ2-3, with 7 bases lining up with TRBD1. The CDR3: CATSDLKGQSTDTQYF. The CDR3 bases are TGTGCCACCAGTGATTTGAAGGGACAGAGCACAGATACGCAGTATTTT.